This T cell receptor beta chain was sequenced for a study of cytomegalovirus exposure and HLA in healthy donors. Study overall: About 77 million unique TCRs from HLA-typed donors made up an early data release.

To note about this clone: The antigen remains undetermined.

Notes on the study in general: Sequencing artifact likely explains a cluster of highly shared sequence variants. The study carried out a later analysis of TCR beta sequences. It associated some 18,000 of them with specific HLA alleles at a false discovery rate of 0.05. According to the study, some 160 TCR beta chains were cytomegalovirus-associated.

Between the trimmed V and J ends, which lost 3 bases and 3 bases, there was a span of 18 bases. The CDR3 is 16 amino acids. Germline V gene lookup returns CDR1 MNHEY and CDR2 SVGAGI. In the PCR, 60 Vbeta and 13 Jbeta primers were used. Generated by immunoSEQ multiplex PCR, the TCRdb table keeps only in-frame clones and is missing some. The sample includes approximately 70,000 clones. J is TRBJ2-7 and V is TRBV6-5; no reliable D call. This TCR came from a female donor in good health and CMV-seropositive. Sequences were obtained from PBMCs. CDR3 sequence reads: CASSYSVLAGVYEQYF. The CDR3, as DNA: TGTGCCAGCAGTTATTCGGTCCTTGCCGGAGTCTACGAGCAGTACTTC.